The 11 T cell receptor beta chains given below trace back to one sample, sequenced in a study of shared clonotypes between healthy human individuals. This table comes from immunoSEQ multiplex PCR, and its TCRdb copy is limited to in-frame clones, with some not included. The data contain some 2,100,000 clones, almost 96% of them singletons. Source material: naive CD4+ T cells sorted from blood. Described subset: CD45RA+ positively selected. The receptors here all came from a man between 18 and 29 years old in good health.

As for this clone: The sample carries other DNA sequences with the same CDR3. The rearrangement joins TRBV6-1 to TRBJ1-5; no reliable D call. With 1 base removed from V and 0 bases from J, the gap between germline ends came to 4 bases. Per germline, CDR1 MNHNS and CDR2 SASEGT. This CDR3 is 14 amino acids long. The CDR3 coding sequence is TGTGCCAGCAGTGAAGACGGTAGCAATCAGCCCCAGCATTTT. Protein: CASSEDGSNQPQHF.

The chain combines TRBV6-1 with TRBJ1-5; no firm D call. V was pared by 0 bases and J by 6 bases, with 3 bases between. The germline V gene encodes CDR1 MNHNS and CDR2 SASEGT. This CDR3 spans 12 amino acids. The CDR3 sequence: CASSEATQPQHF. For the CDR3, the DNA is TGTGCCAGCAGTGAAGCGACTCAGCCCCAGCATTTT.

This clone has a handful of counts. J is TRBJ1-1 and V is TRBV25-1; no definite D call. The germline V gene encodes CDR1 MGHDK and CDR2 SYGVNS. The ends were cut back, 3 bases at V and 4 bases at J, with 6 bases in the middle. The CDR3 spans 12 residues. CDR3 protein: CASSDIPTEAFF. Here the CDR3 DNA reads TGTGCCAGCAGTGACATACCCACTGAAGCTTTCTTT.

The J gene is TRBJ2-7, the V gene TRBV4-1; the match to TRBD1 covers 7 bases. The J segment lost 0 bases and the V segment lost 3 bases, leaving 5 bases of the junction unmatched. Germline-derived CDR1 and CDR2 are MGHRA and YSYEKL. The CDR3 loop spans 15 amino acids. The CDR3 here is CASSHSDRDSYEQYF. The CDR3, as DNA: TGCGCCAGCAGCCATAGCGACAGGGACTCCTACGAGCAGTACTTC.

Of note for this clone: Additional DNA sequences in this sample encode the identical CDR3. The V and J genes are TRBV7-2 and TRBJ2-7; 7 bases match TRBD2. Trimming cost V 0 bases and J 7 bases; bases outside gene matches: 6. This CDR3 is built from 14 residues. Germline assignment: CDR1 SGHTA and CDR2 FQGNSA. For the CDR3, the DNA is TGTGCCAGCAGCTTAGCGGGAGGGCCACGGGAGCAGTACTTC. Its translation: CASSLAGGPREQYF. Filled out from reference TRBV7-2 and TRBJ2-7, the complete variable domain reads GAGVSQSPSNKVTEKGKDVELRCDPISGHTALYWYRQSLGQGLEFLIYFQGNSAPDKSGLPSDRFSAERTGGSVSTLTIQRTQQEDSAVYLCASSLAGGPREQYFGPGTRLTVT.

V is TRBV27 and J is TRBJ2-2, with D possibly matching TRBD2 (6 bases). V gave up 4 bases and J gave up 13 bases, with 19 bases separating them. This CDR3 region has 14 residues. Germline lookup yields CDR1 MNHEY and CDR2 SMNVEV (reference sequence). The CDR3 DNA follows: TGTGCCAGCAGTTCACCATTGGGTGCGGGGCTGCTGTTTTTT. Protein sequence: CASSSPLGAGLLFF.

The chain employs TRBV7-2 and TRBJ2-3; D unclear. The V end was cut by 4 bases, the J end by 1 base, with 6 bases between. Looked up from germline, CDR1 is SGHTA and CDR2 is FQGNSA. The CDR3 sequence is 13 residues long. The CDR3 sequence: CASSSGGTDTQYF. CDR3 sequence (DNA): TGTGCCAGCAGCTCCGGAGGCACAGATACGCAGTATTTT.

This chain uses TRBV6-5 with TRBJ2-6, with TRBD1 as a possible D gene (6 bases). V shed 6 bases and J shed 2 bases, with 11 bases lying between them. Germline loops: CDR1 MNHEY, CDR2 SVGAGI. The CDR3 runs 15 residues. CDR3 sequence: CASREQGPGANVLTF. CDR3 in DNA: TGTGCCAGCAGGGAACAGGGTCCTGGGGCCAACGTCCTGACTTTC.

Details on this clone: Other DNA sequences of this sample code for an identical CDR3. The rearrangement links TRBV30 to TRBJ2-7; D may be TRBD2 (5 bases). V lost 2 bases, J lost 0 bases, and 8 bases lay in between. The germline V gene has CDR1 GTSNPN and CDR2 SVGIG (reference sequence). The CDR3 extends over 13 amino acids. This CDR3 is CAWSSGSSYEQYF. The CDR3, as DNA: TGTGCCTGGAGTTCGGGGAGCTCCTACGAGCAGTACTTC.

This chain uses TRBV10-3 with TRBJ1-2, with D tentatively TRBD1 (6 bases). CDR3 length: 16 amino acids. The germline CDR1 and CDR2 sequences are ENHRY and SYGVKD. Trimming removed 0 bases from V and 1 base from J, with 12 bases in between. As DNA, the CDR3 is TGTGCCATCAGTGAGTCAGGACAGCTCGTTAACTATGGCTACACCTTC. Its translation is CAISESGQLVNYGYTF.

The rearrangement links TRBV5-4 to TRBJ2-2, with TRBD1 matching 10 bases. V shed 4 bases, J shed 5 bases, and the junction held 8 bases outside the gene matches. The CDR3 is made up of 16 amino acids. Germline V gives CDR1 SGHNT, CDR2 YYREEE (reference sequence). The CDR3 DNA reads as TGTGCCAGCAGCATAGCCGGGACAGGGGTAACCGGGGAGCTGTTTTTT. It encodes CASSIAGTGVTGELFF.